A selection of T cell receptor beta chains follows, all from one sample in a study of cytomegalovirus exposure and HLA in healthy donors. Sequencing used immunoSEQ multiplex PCR; TCRdb keeps in-frame clones, though not all of them. The sample consists of some 200,000 clones, 83% of them appearing once. Source material: PBMCs. The receptors here all came from a girl aged 10-17 years in good health and CMV-seronegative. CDR3s include the opening cysteine and the closing phenylalanine or tryptophan. D genes are given only for firm matches. Size is omitted from some rows. Given values are once, few, many or a class for expanded clones.

CDR3 protein: CASRGSGDNEQFF
CDR3 DNA: TGTGCCAGCAGGGGTAGCGGAGACAATGAGCAGTTCTTC
D gene: -
V gene: TRBV28
J gene: TRBJ2-1
clone size: -

CDR3 protein: CASLGQSNQPQHF
CDR3 DNA: TGTGCCAGCCTCGGACAAAGCAATCAGCCCCAGCATTTT
D gene: -
V gene: TRBV28
J gene: TRBJ1-5
clone size: -

CDR3 protein: CASSSSFSGRDNEQFF
CDR3 DNA: TGTGCCAGCAGCTCCAGTTTTAGCGGGAGGGACAATGAGCAGTTCTTC
D gene: TRBD2
V gene: TRBV6-6
J gene: TRBJ2-1
clone size: -

CDR3 protein: CAWTGVTGELFF
CDR3 DNA: TGTGCCTGGACAGGGGTCACCGGGGAGCTGTTTTTT
D gene: -
V gene: TRBV30
J gene: TRBJ2-2
clone size: once

CDR3 protein: CASSLRGKKLASYEQYF
CDR3 DNA: TGTGCCAGTAGTCTTCGAGGGAAAAAACTAGCAAGCTACGAGCAGTACTTC
D gene: -
V gene: TRBV19
J gene: TRBJ2-7
clone size: -

CDR3 protein: CASSLTGTSFNYGYTF
CDR3 DNA: TGTGCCAGCAGTTTAACCGGGACATCCTTTAACTATGGCTACACCTTC
D gene: -
V gene: TRBV28
J gene: TRBJ1-2
clone size: -

CDR3 protein: CASSSPLADQQFF
CDR3 DNA: TGTGCCAGCAGCTCCCCCCTAGCGGACCAGCAGTTCTTC
D gene: TRBD2
V gene: TRBV28
J gene: TRBJ2-1
clone size: -

CDR3 protein: CAWSSGVWNNQPQHF
CDR3 DNA: TGTGCCTGGAGTTCAGGGGTTTGGAACAATCAGCCCCAGCATTTT
D gene: -
V gene: TRBV30
J gene: TRBJ1-5
clone size: -

CDR3 protein: CASSPIQSRELFF
CDR3 DNA: TGCGCCAGCAGCCCAATACAGTCAAGGGAGCTGTTTTTT
D gene: -
V gene: TRBV5-1
J gene: TRBJ2-2
clone size: -

CDR3 protein: CASSLLGGEETQYF
CDR3 DNA: TGTGCCAGCTCACTACTCGGAGGGGAAGAGACCCAGTACTTC
D gene: -
V gene: TRBV18
J gene: TRBJ2-5
clone size: -

CDR3 protein: CASSFVGTAGTDTQYF
CDR3 DNA: TGTGCCAGCAGCTTCGTAGGGACAGCTGGTACAGATACGCAGTATTTT
D gene: TRBD1
V gene: TRBV7-2
J gene: TRBJ2-3
clone size: -

CDR3 protein: CASSWTPLAGGSGEQYF
CDR3 DNA: TGTGCCAGCAGCTGGACGCCTCTAGCGGGGGGATCGGGCGAGCAGTACTTC
D gene: TRBD2
V gene: TRBV5-6
J gene: TRBJ2-7
clone size: -

CDR3 protein: CASSYLLEGDTGELFF
CDR3 DNA: TGTGCCAGCAGTTATTTGCTAGAGGGAGACACCGGGGAGCTGTTTTTT
D gene: -
V gene: TRBV6-6
J gene: TRBJ2-2
clone size: -

CDR3 protein: CASSQPTGGVAKNIQYF
CDR3 DNA: TGCGCCAGCAGCCAACCTACAGGGGGAGTAGCCAAAAACATTCAGTACTTC
D gene: TRBD1
V gene: TRBV4-1
J gene: TRBJ2-4
clone size: -

CDR3 protein: CASSSGENTEAFF
CDR3 DNA: TGTGCCAGTAGTAGCGGGGAGAACACTGAAGCTTTCTTT
D gene: -
V gene: TRBV19
J gene: TRBJ1-1
clone size: -

CDR3 protein: CASSRQANTEAFF
CDR3 DNA: TGTGCCAGCAGTCGTCAGGCGAACACTGAAGCTTTCTTT
D gene: -
V gene: TRBV6-5
J gene: TRBJ1-1
clone size: -

CDR3 protein: CAWSVGPAGLFEAFF
CDR3 DNA: TGTGCCTGGAGTGTTGGTCCGGCTGGACTTTTTGAAGCTTTCTTT
D gene: -
V gene: TRBV30
J gene: TRBJ1-1
clone size: -

CDR3 protein: CAWSTGLTDTQYF
CDR3 DNA: TGTGCCTGGTCGACAGGGCTGACAGATACGCAGTATTTT
D gene: TRBD1
V gene: TRBV30
J gene: TRBJ2-3
clone size: few

CDR3 protein: CATSSPSSSHGYTF
CDR3 DNA: TGTGCCACCAGCAGTCCCAGTAGCTCCCATGGCTACACCTTC
D gene: -
V gene: TRBV15
J gene: TRBJ1-2
clone size: -

CDR3 protein: CASNQFTNTGELFF
CDR3 DNA: TGTGCCAGCAATCAATTCACGAACACCGGGGAGCTGTTTTTT
D gene: -
V gene: TRBV6-5
J gene: TRBJ2-2
clone size: once

CDR3 protein: CASSSTGDEQFF
CDR3 DNA: TGTGCCAGCAGCTCCACCGGGGATGAGCAGTTCTTC
D gene: -
V gene: TRBV11-3
J gene: TRBJ2-1
clone size: -

CDR3 protein: CAWSPKPLYEQYF
CDR3 DNA: TGTGCCTGGAGTCCTAAGCCCCTGTACGAGCAGTACTTC
D gene: -
V gene: TRBV30
J gene: TRBJ2-7
clone size: -

CDR3 protein: CASSSRSQETQYF
CDR3 DNA: TGTGCCAGCAGCTCTCGGTCTCAAGAGACCCAGTACTTC
D gene: -
V gene: TRBV13
J gene: TRBJ2-5
clone size: -

CDR3 protein: CATSRGGVAGESSYNEQFF
CDR3 DNA: TGTGCCACCAGCAGGGGGGGCGTAGCGGGAGAAAGCTCCTACAATGAGCAGTTCTTC
D gene: TRBD2
V gene: TRBV15
J gene: TRBJ2-1
clone size: -

CDR3 protein: CASSLQGTNYEQYF
CDR3 DNA: TGTGCCAGCAGCTTACAGGGGACCAACTACGAGCAGTACTTC
D gene: TRBD1
V gene: TRBV5-6
J gene: TRBJ2-7
clone size: -

CDR3 protein: CASSLTGSYNEQFF
CDR3 DNA: TGTGCCAGCAGCTTGACAGGTTCGTACAATGAGCAGTTCTTC
D gene: -
V gene: TRBV5-4
J gene: TRBJ2-1
clone size: -

CDR3 protein: CSVIGREDLSGANVLTF
CDR3 DNA: TGCAGCGTTATAGGCAGGGAAGATTTGAGTGGGGCCAACGTCCTGACTTTC
D gene: -
V gene: TRBV29-1
J gene: TRBJ2-6
clone size: -

CDR3 protein: CASSLGPGGNEQYF
CDR3 DNA: TGTGCCAGCAGCTTAGGTCCAGGGGGGAACGAGCAGTACTTC
D gene: -
V gene: TRBV7-8
J gene: TRBJ2-7
clone size: -

CDR3 protein: CASSLEWRGAQETQYF
CDR3 DNA: TGCGCCAGCAGCTTGGAATGGCGGGGGGCTCAAGAGACCCAGTACTTC
D gene: TRBD2
V gene: TRBV5-1
J gene: TRBJ2-5
clone size: -

CDR3 protein: CASPGTGTDTQYF
CDR3 DNA: TGTGCCAGCCCCGGGACAGGGACAGATACGCAGTATTTT
D gene: TRBD1
V gene: TRBV7-6
J gene: TRBJ2-3
clone size: -

CDR3 protein: CASSVGSSGGQETQYF
CDR3 DNA: TGTGCCAGCAGCGTAGGCTCTAGCGGGGGGCAAGAGACCCAGTACTTC
D gene: TRBD2
V gene: TRBV9
J gene: TRBJ2-5
clone size: -

CDR3 protein: CASSQEYGNRATGELFF
CDR3 DNA: TGCGCCAGCAGCCAAGAATATGGGAACAGGGCCACCGGGGAGCTGTTTTTT
D gene: -
V gene: TRBV4-1
J gene: TRBJ2-2
clone size: -

CDR3 protein: CASSLAPGGKREKLFF
CDR3 DNA: TGTGCCAGCAGTTTGGCGCCGGGAGGGAAGCGTGAAAAACTGTTTTTT
D gene: -
V gene: TRBV28
J gene: TRBJ1-4
clone size: -

CDR3 protein: CAIRSLLTDRDYGYTF
CDR3 DNA: TGTGCCATCAGATCCCTTTTGACTGACAGGGACTATGGCTACACCTTC
D gene: TRBD1
V gene: TRBV10-3
J gene: TRBJ1-2
clone size: -

CDR3 protein: CASSPVEDTEAFF
CDR3 DNA: TGTGCCAGCAGTCCTGTTGAGGACACTGAAGCTTTCTTT
D gene: -
V gene: TRBV28
J gene: TRBJ1-1
clone size: -

CDR3 protein: CSDTWTGDGYTF
CDR3 DNA: TGCAGCGACACCTGGACAGGGGATGGCTACACCTTC
D gene: TRBD1
V gene: TRBV29-1
J gene: TRBJ1-2
clone size: -

CDR3 protein: CASSYGQADGYTF
CDR3 DNA: TGTGCCAGCAGTTACGGACAGGCCGATGGCTACACCTTC
D gene: TRBD1
V gene: TRBV6-6
J gene: TRBJ1-2
clone size: -

CDR3 protein: CASSSRGRLAGSRGELFF
CDR3 DNA: TGTGCCAGCAGCTCCCGGGGGCGGCTAGCGGGGAGTAGGGGGGAGCTGTTTTTT
D gene: TRBD2
V gene: TRBV7-8
J gene: TRBJ2-2
clone size: -

CDR3 protein: CASSGEINQPQHF
CDR3 DNA: TGTGCCAGCTCCGGAGAAATAAATCAGCCCCAGCATTTT
D gene: -
V gene: TRBV18
J gene: TRBJ1-5
clone size: -

CDR3 protein: CASSPRGSGANVLTF
CDR3 DNA: TGTGCCAGCAGCCCAAGGGGCTCTGGGGCCAACGTCCTGACTTTC
D gene: -
V gene: TRBV7-9
J gene: TRBJ2-6
clone size: once

CDR3 protein: CAWSENSYNEQFF
CDR3 DNA: TGTGCCTGGAGTGAAAACAGCTACAATGAGCAGTTCTTC
D gene: -
V gene: TRBV30
J gene: TRBJ2-1
clone size: -

CDR3 protein: CASSYYNQPQHF
CDR3 DNA: TGTGCCAGCAGTTACTACAATCAGCCCCAGCATTTT
D gene: -
V gene: TRBV28
J gene: TRBJ1-5
clone size: -

CDR3 protein: CSAGELASSPKNIQYF
CDR3 DNA: TGCAGCGCCGGGGAGTTAGCCAGCAGCCCCAAAAACATTCAGTACTTC
D gene: -
V gene: TRBV29-1
J gene: TRBJ2-4
clone size: once

CDR3 protein: CASSLGPGYGNTIYF
CDR3 DNA: TGTGCCAGCAGCTTGGGTCCAGGGTACGGAAACACCATATATTTT
D gene: -
V gene: TRBV5-6
J gene: TRBJ1-3
clone size: -

CDR3 protein: CASSLGPLAGNEQFF
CDR3 DNA: TGCGCCAGCAGCCTTGGACCCCTCGCGGGCAATGAGCAGTTCTTC
D gene: -
V gene: TRBV4-1
J gene: TRBJ2-1
clone size: -

CDR3 protein: CASSLEGDIYGYTF
CDR3 DNA: TGTGCCAGCAGCTTAGAAGGGGACATCTATGGCTACACCTTC
D gene: -
V gene: TRBV7-8
J gene: TRBJ1-2
clone size: -

CDR3 protein: CASSPQGANTGNTIYF
CDR3 DNA: TGTGCCAGCTCACCCCAGGGGGCTAATACTGGAAACACCATATATTTT
D gene: TRBD1
V gene: TRBV27
J gene: TRBJ1-3
clone size: -

CDR3 protein: CASSADRNNEQFF
CDR3 DNA: TGTGCCAGCAGCGCCGACAGGAACAATGAGCAGTTCTTC
D gene: -
V gene: TRBV7-8
J gene: TRBJ2-1
clone size: -

CDR3 protein: CATSRGAPNYGYTF
CDR3 DNA: TGTGCCACCAGCAGGGGGGCGCCTAACTATGGCTACACCTTC
D gene: -
V gene: TRBV15
J gene: TRBJ1-2
clone size: -

CDR3 protein: CASSGGLAGYEQYF
CDR3 DNA: TGTGCCAGCAGTGGGGGACTAGCGGGCTACGAGCAGTACTTC
D gene: TRBD2
V gene: TRBV7-2
J gene: TRBJ2-7
clone size: -

CDR3 protein: CSVDYRMTGARGNTIYF
CDR3 DNA: TGCAGCGTTGATTATAGGATGACAGGGGCTCGTGGAAACACCATATATTTT
D gene: TRBD1
V gene: TRBV29-1
J gene: TRBJ1-3
clone size: -

CDR3 protein: CASSFRTGLQETQYF
CDR3 DNA: TGTGCCAGCAGCTTCCGGACAGGGTTGCAAGAGACCCAGTACTTC
D gene: TRBD1
V gene: TRBV5-4
J gene: TRBJ2-5
clone size: -